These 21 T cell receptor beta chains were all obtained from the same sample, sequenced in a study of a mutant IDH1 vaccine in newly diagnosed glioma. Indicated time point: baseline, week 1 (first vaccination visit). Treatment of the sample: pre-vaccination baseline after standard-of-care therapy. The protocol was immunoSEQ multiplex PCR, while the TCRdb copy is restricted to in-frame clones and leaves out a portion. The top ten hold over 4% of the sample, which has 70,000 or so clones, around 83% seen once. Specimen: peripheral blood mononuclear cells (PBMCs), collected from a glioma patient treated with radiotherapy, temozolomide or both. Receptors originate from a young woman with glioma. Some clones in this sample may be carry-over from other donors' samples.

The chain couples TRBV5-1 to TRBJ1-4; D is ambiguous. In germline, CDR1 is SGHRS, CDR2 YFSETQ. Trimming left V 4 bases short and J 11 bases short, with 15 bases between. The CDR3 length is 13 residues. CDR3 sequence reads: CASSPEEVTKLFF. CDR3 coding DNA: TGCGCCAGCAGCCCGGAGGAGGTCACGAAACTGTTTTTT.

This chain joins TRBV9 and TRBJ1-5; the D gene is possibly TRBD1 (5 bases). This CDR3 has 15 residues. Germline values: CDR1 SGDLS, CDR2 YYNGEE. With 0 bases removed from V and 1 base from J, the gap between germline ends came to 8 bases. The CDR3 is CASSVEGNSNQPQHF. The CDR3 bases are TGTGCCAGCAGCGTAGAGGGGAACAGCAATCAGCCCCAGCATTTT. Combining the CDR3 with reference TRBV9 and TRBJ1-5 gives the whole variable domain DSGVTQTPKHLITATGQRVTLRCSPRSGDLSVYWYQQSLDQGLQFLIQYYNGEERAKGNILERFSAQQFPDLHSELNLSSLELGDSALYFCASSVEGNSNQPQHFGDGTRLSIL.

DNA for the CDR3: TGCGCCAGCAGCCCGCTTGGGTGGGCTGAAGCTTTCTTT. This codes for CASSPLGWAEAFF. The V and J genes are TRBV4-1 and TRBJ1-1; D not resolved. The CDR3 covers 13 residues. With 4 bases removed from V and 6 bases from J, the gap between germline ends came to 12 bases. Germline lookup yields CDR1 MGHRA and CDR2 YSYEKL.

Here the CDR3 reads CASSTLAETGELFF. As DNA, the CDR3 is TGTGCCAGTAGTACACTAGCGGAAACCGGGGAGCTGTTTTTT. This chain connects TRBV19 to TRBJ2-2; 8 bases are shared with TRBD2. The germline V gene has CDR1 LNHDA and CDR2 SQIVND (reference sequence). The CDR3 sequence is 14 residues long. J gave up 5 bases and V 4 bases, and 3 bases lay outside the gene matches.

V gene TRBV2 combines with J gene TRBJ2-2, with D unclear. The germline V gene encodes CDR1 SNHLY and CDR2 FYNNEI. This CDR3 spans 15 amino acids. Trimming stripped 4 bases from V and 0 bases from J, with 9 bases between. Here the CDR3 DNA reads TGTGCCAGCAGTGTCTTGGGTTCGAACACCGGGGAGCTGTTTTTT. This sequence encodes CASSVLGSNTGELFF.

The CDR3 reads CASSFTTGANVLTF. The CDR3 DNA sequence: TGCGCCAGCAGCTTTACAACTGGGGCCAACGTCCTGACTTTC. The rearrangement uses TRBV5-1 and TRBJ2-6, with unresolved D. Germline V gene sequence: CDR1 SGHRS, CDR2 YFSETQ. The CDR3 sequence is 14 residues long. Trimming cost V 2 bases and J 2 bases, with 5 bases left between them.

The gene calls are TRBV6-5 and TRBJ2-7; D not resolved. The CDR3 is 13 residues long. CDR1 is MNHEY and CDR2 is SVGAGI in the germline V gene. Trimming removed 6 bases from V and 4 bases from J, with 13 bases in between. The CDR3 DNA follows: TGTGCCAGCAGGGACGGATTTCTTTACGAGCAGTACTTC. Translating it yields CASRDGFLYEQYF.

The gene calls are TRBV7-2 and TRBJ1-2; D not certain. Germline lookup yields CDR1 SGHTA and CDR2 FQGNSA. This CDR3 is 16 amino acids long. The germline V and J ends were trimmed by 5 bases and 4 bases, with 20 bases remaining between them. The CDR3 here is CASSDPRNAGFYGYTF. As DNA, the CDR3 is TGTGCCAGCAGCGATCCACGCAACGCGGGATTCTATGGCTACACCTTC.

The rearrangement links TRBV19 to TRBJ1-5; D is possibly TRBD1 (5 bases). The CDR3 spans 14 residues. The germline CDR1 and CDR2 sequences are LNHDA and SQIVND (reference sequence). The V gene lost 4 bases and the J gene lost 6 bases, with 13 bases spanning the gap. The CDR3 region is CASSTDITRQPQHF. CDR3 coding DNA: TGTGCCAGTAGTACGGACATTACCCGTCAGCCCCAGCATTTT.

CDR3 nucleotides: TGTGCCAACAGGGGGGGGCAGGACACCGGGGAGCTGTTTTTT. Protein: CANRGGQDTGELFF. V and J are TRBV6-1 and TRBJ2-2; D might be TRBD1 (8 bases). The ends were cut back, 10 bases at V and 3 bases at J, with 15 bases in the middle. The CDR3 length is 14 residues. Germline V gene sequence: CDR1 MNHNS, CDR2 SASEGT.

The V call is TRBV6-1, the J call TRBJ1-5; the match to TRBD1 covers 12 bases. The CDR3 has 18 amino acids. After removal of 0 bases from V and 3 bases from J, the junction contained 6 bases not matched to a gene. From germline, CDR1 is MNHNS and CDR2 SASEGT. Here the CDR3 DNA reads TGTGCCAGCAGTGAAGCGTCGGGACAGGGGGCCCCCAATCAGCCCCAGCATTTT. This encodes CASSEASGQGAPNQPQHF.

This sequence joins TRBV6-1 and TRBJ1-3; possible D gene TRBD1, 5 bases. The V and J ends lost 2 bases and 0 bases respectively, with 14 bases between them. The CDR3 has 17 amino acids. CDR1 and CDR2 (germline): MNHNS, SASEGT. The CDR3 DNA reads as TGTGCCAGCAGTGAATGGTTAGGGGTTGTCTCTGGAAACACCATATATTTT. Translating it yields CASSEWLGVVSGNTIYF.

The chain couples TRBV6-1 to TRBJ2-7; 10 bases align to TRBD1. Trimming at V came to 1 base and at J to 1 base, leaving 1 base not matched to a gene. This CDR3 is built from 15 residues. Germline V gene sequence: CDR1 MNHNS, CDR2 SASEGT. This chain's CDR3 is CASSEGTGGSYEQYF. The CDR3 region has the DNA TGTGCCAGCAGTGAAGGGACAGGGGGATCCTACGAGCAGTACTTC.

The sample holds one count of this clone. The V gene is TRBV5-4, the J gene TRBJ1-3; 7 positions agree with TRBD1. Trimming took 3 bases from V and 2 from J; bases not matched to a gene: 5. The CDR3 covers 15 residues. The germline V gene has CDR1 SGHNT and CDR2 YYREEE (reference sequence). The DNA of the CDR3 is TGTGCCAGCAGCTCTTATCAGGGGGCTGGAAACACCATATATTTT. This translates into CASSSYQGAGNTIYF.

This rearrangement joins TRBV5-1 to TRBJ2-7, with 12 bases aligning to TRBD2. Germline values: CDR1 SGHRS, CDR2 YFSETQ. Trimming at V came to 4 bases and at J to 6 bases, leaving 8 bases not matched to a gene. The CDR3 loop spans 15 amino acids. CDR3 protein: CASSHLAGGPGEQYF. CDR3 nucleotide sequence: TGCGCCAGCAGCCATCTAGCGGGGGGGCCGGGCGAGCAGTACTTC.

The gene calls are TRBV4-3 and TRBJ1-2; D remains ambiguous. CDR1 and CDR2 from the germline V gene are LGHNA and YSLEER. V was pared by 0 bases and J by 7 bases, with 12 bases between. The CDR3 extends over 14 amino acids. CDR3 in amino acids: CASSQDEGWSGYTF. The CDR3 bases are TGCGCCAGCAGCCAAGACGAAGGATGGAGTGGCTACACCTTC.

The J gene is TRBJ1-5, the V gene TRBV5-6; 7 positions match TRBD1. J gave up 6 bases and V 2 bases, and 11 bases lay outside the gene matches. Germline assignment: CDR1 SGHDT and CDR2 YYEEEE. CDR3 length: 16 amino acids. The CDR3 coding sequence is TGTGCCAGCAGCTTAAATGAGGGGGCCTCAAGTCAGCCCCAGCATTTT. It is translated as CASSLNEGASSQPQHF.

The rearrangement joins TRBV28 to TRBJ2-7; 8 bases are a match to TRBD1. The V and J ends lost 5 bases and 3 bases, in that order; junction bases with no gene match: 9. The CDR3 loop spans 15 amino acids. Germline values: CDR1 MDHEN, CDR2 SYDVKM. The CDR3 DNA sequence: TGTGCCAGCAGTCTCATCCGGGACAGGAACTACGAGCAGTACTTC. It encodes CASSLIRDRNYEQYF.

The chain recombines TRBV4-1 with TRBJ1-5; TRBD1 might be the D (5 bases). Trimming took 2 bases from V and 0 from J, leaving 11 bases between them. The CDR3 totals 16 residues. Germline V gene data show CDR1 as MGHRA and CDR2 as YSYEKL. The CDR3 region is CASSQQGLGSNQPQHF. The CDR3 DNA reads TGCGCCAGCAGCCAACAGGGTCTGGGTAGCAATCAGCCCCAGCATTTT.

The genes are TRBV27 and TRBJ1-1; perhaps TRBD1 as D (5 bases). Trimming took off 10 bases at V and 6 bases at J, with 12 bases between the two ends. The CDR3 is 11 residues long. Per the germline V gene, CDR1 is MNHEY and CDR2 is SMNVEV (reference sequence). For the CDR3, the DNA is TGTGCCACTGGGGCCTTCCCTGAAGCTTTCTTT. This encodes CATGAFPEAFF.

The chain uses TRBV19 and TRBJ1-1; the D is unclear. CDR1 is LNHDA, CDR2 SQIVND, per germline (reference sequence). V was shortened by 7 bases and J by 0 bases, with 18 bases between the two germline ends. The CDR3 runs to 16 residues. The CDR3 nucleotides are TGTGCCAGTATATCCGAGGCGGGTAGATTGAACACTGAAGCTTTCTTT. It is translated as CASISEAGRLNTEAFF.